This TCR beta chain was captured in a study of shared clonotypes between healthy human individuals. For the study at large: A donor's plate count was three for CD4 naive and three for CD4 memory; CD8 naive had two and CD8 memory one.

An even split of each subset's genomic DNA across several immunoSEQ plates was performed. The data were produced by immunoSEQ multiplex PCR, yet TCRdb's version contains in-frame clones alone and is incomplete. This table holds over 750,000 clones, 90% to 97% found once. CD45RO-negative CD8 cells positively selected for CCR7 made up the naive population, which excluded terminally differentiated effector memory CD45RA+ cells. Worth noting for this clone: The antigen is unknown.

Study outcomes and limitations: Clonotype sharing levels among donors were expected to vary with sequencing depth. Represented genetic and exposure-history diversity was restricted by having few donors.

The sample comprised naive CD8+ T cells sorted from blood. The TCR originated in a man aged 25 to 40 in good health.

CDR3 DNA: TGCGCCAGCAGCCAATCTTTACTAGCGGGAGTAAACGAGCAGTACTTC. This gives the protein CASSQSLLAGVNEQYF. This chain uses TRBV4-3 with TRBJ2-7; TRBD2 matches 11 bases. The germline CDR1 and CDR2 sequences are LGHNA and YSLEER. J gave up 5 bases and V 2 bases, and 8 bases lay outside the gene matches. This CDR3 is built from 16 residues.